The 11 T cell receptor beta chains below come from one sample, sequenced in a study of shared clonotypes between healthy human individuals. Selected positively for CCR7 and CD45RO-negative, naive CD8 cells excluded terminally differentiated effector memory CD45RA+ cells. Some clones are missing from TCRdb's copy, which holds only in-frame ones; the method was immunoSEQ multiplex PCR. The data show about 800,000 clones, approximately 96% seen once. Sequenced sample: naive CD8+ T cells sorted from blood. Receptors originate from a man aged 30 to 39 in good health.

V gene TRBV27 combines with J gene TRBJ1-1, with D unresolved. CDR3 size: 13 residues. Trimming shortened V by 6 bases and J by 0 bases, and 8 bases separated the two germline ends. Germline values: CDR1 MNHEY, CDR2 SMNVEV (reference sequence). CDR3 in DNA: TGTGCCAGCAGACGCACAGTGAACACTGAAGCTTTCTTT. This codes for CASRRTVNTEAFF.

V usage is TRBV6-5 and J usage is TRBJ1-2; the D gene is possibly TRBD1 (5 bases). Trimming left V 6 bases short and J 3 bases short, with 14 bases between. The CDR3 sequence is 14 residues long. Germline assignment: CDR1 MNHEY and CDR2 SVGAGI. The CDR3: CASSTTGVDYGYTF. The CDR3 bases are TGTGCCAGCAGCACGACGGGGGTCGACTATGGCTACACCTTC.

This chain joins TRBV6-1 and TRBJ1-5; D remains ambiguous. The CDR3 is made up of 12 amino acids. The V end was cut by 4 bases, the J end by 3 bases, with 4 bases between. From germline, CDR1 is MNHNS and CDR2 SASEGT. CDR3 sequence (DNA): TGTGCCAGCAGTGCCCCCAATCAGCCCCAGCATTTT. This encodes CASSAPNQPQHF.

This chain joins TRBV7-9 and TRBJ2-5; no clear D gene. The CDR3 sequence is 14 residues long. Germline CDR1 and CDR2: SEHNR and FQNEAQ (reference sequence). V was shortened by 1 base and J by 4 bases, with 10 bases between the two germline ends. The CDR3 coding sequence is TGTGCCAGCAGCTTAGGGGCGCGGTCAGAGACCCAGTACTTC. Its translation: CASSLGARSETQYF.

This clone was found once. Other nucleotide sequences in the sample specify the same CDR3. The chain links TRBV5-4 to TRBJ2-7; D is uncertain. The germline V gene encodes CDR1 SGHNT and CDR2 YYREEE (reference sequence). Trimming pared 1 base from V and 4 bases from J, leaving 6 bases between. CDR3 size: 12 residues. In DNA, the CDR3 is TGTGCCAGCAGCTTGAACAGTTACGAGCAGTACTTC. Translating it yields CASSLNSYEQYF.

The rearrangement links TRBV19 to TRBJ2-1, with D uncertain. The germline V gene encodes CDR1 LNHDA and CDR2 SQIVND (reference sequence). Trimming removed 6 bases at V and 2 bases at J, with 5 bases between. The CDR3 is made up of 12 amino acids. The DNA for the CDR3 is TGTGCCAGTAGAGACCCCTACAATGAGCAGTTCTTC. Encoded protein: CASRDPYNEQFF.

The CDR3 reads CASSVGGAHSEQYF. DNA for the CDR3: TGTGCCAGCAGCGTAGGGGGAGCGCACAGCGAGCAGTACTTC. The chain recombines TRBV9 with TRBJ2-7, with a possible D match to TRBD2 (5 bases). Deletions cut 0 bases from V and 6 bases from J, with 13 bases between. The CDR3 totals 14 residues. Germline CDR1 is SGDLS and CDR2 is YYNGEE.

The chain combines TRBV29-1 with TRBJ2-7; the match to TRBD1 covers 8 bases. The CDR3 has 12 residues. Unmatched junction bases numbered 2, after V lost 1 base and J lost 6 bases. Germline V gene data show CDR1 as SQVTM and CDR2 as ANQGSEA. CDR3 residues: CSVEGQGSEQYF. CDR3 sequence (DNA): TGCAGCGTTGAAGGACAGGGGAGCGAGCAGTACTTC.

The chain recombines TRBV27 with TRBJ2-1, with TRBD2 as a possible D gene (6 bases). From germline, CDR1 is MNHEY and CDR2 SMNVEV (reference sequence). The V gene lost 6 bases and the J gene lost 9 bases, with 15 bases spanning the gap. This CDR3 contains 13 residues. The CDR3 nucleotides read TGTGCCAGCAGCAGTGGGGGGAAAGGTGAGCAGTTCTTC. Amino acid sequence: CASSSGGKGEQFF.

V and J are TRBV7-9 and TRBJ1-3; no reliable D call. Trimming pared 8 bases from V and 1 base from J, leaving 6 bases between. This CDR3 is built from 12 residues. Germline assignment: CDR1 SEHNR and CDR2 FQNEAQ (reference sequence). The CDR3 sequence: CASAQSGNTIYF. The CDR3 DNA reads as TGTGCCAGCGCACAGTCTGGAAACACCATATATTTT.

This CDR3 reads CASSPPPGRSTYEQYF. CDR3 nucleotide sequence: TGTGCCAGCAGCCCCCCCCCAGGGAGAAGCACCTACGAGCAGTACTTC. The rearrangement links TRBV7-2 to TRBJ2-7, with D perhaps TRBD1 or TRBD2 (5 bases each). The V end was cut by 5 bases, the J end by 2 bases, with 19 bases between. In germline, CDR1 is SGHTA, CDR2 FQGNSA. CDR3 length equals 16 residues.